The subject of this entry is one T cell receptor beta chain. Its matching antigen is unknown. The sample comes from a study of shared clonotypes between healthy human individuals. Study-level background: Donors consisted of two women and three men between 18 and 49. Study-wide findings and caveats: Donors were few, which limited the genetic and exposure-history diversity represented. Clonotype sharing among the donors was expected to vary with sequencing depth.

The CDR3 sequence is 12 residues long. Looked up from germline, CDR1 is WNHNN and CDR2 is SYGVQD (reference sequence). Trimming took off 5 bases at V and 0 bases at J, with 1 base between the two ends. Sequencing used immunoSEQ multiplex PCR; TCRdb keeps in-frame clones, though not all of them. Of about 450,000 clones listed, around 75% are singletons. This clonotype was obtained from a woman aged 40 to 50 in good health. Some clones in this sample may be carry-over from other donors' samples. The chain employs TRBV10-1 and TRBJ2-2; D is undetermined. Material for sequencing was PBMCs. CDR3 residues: CASSTNTGELFF. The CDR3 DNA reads TGCGCCAGCAGTACGAACACCGGGGAGCTGTTTTTT.